The rows below give T cell receptor beta chains drawn from one sample of a study of CD8 T cells in ankylosing spondylitis. TCRdb re-called the 5' RACE reads through MiXCR, storing one row per CDR3 protein. The sample holds a few hundred thousand distinct CDR3 sequences, 9.5% to 13% seen once. The source material was blood, either unsorted or a sorted T cell fraction (not recorded which). These receptors were obtained from a female donor with ankylosing spondylitis or in good health (not recorded which). The CDR3 runs from the conserved cysteine through the conserved F or W. D genes are given only for firm matches. The size field is filled for only some rows; it gives once, few, many or a size class.

CDR3 protein: CASSLQGGGIYEQYF
CDR3 DNA: TGTGCCAGCAGCTTGCAGGGCGGGGGAATTTACGAGCAGTACTTC
V gene: TRBV5-6
D gene: TRBD2
J gene: TRBJ2-7
clone size: few
CDR3 length: 15

CDR3 protein: CASSLDITGRAYEQYF
CDR3 DNA: TGCGCCAGCAGCTTGGACATCACAGGCCGCGCGTACGAGCAGTACTTC
V gene: TRBV5-1
D gene: NA
J gene: TRBJ2-7
clone size: NA
CDR3 length: 16

CDR3 protein: CASSYYGRKTLEAFF
CDR3 DNA: TGTGCCAGCAGTTACTACGGCAGAAAAACTCTAGAAGCTTTCTTT
V gene: TRBV6-5
D gene: NA
J gene: TRBJ1-1
clone size: few
CDR3 length: 15

CDR3 protein: CGSKWRGGANTGELFF
CDR3 DNA: TGTGGCAGCAAATGGCGGGGGGGCGCAAACACCGGGGAGCTGTTCTTT
V gene: TRBV12-3/TRBV12-4
D gene: TRBD2
J gene: TRBJ2-2
clone size: NA
CDR3 length: 16

CDR3 protein: CASSFLGTTDTQYF
CDR3 DNA: TGTGCCAGCAGCTTCCTGGGGACGACAGATACGCAGTATTTT
V gene: TRBV11-2
D gene: NA
J gene: TRBJ2-3
clone size: many
CDR3 length: 14

CDR3 protein: CASRGLAGYEQFF
CDR3 DNA: TGTGCCAGCAGGGGACTAGCGGGTTATGAGCAGTTCTTC
V gene: TRBV12-3/TRBV12-4
D gene: TRBD2
J gene: TRBJ2-1
clone size: many
CDR3 length: 13

CDR3 protein: CASSPSQLGTQYF
CDR3 DNA: TGCGCCAGCAGCCCCTCACAGTTAGGGACCCAGTACTTC
V gene: TRBV4-3
D gene: NA
J gene: TRBJ2-5
clone size: many
CDR3 length: 13

CDR3 protein: CASSLRAGPYNEQFF
CDR3 DNA: TGCGCCAGCAGCTTGAGGGCGGGTCCTTACAATGAGCAGTTCTTC
V gene: TRBV5-1
D gene: NA
J gene: TRBJ2-1
clone size: NA
CDR3 length: 15

CDR3 protein: CSAKPRDRVYEQYF
CDR3 DNA: TGCAGTGCAAAACCCCGGGACAGGGTATACGAGCAGTACTTC
V gene: TRBV20-1
D gene: TRBD1
J gene: TRBJ2-7
clone size: many
CDR3 length: 14

CDR3 protein: CASSLWVPYNEQFF
CDR3 DNA: TGTGCCAGCAGTTTGTGGGTACCTTACAATGAGCAGTTCTTC
V gene: TRBV12-3/TRBV12-4
D gene: NA
J gene: TRBJ2-1
clone size: many
CDR3 length: 14

CDR3 protein: CASSVRGQTYNEQFF
CDR3 DNA: TGTGCCAGCAGTGTGAGGGGGCAGACCTACAATGAGCAGTTCTTC
V gene: TRBV6-1
D gene: TRBD1
J gene: TRBJ2-1
clone size: many
CDR3 length: 15

CDR3 protein: CASSQRTF
CDR3 DNA: TGTGCCAGCAGTCAACGCACCTTC
V gene: TRBV12-3/TRBV12-4
D gene: NA
J gene: TRBJ1-2
clone size: many
CDR3 length: 8

CDR3 protein: CASSLAGGNYEQYF
CDR3 DNA: TGTGCCAGCAGTTTGGCGGGGGGGAACTACGAGCAGTACTTC
V gene: TRBV28
D gene: TRBD2
J gene: TRBJ2-7
clone size: many
CDR3 length: 14

CDR3 protein: CASSLKLAGDTDTQYF
CDR3 DNA: TGTGCCAGCAGCCTAAAGCTAGCGGGGGACACAGATACGCAGTATTTT
V gene: TRBV11-3
D gene: TRBD2
J gene: TRBJ2-3
clone size: many
CDR3 length: 16

CDR3 protein: CSARIPDLRGYTF
CDR3 DNA: TGCAGTGCTAGGATACCCGACCTCAGGGGCTACACCTTC
V gene: TRBV20-1
D gene: NA
J gene: TRBJ1-2
clone size: many
CDR3 length: 13

CDR3 protein: CSARRGQGGTEAFF
CDR3 DNA: TGCAGTGCCAGAAGGGGTCAGGGAGGCACTGAAGCTTTCTTT
V gene: TRBV20-1
D gene: NA
J gene: TRBJ1-1
clone size: many
CDR3 length: 14

CDR3 protein: CASSFWDSGSGYTF
CDR3 DNA: TGTGCCAGCAGTTTTTGGGACAGTGGATCTGGCTACACCTTC
V gene: TRBV27
D gene: TRBD1
J gene: TRBJ1-2
clone size: many
CDR3 length: 14

CDR3 protein: CASHRQELYGYTF
CDR3 DNA: TGTGCCAGCCATAGACAGGAACTCTATGGCTACACCTTC
V gene: TRBV6-6
D gene: NA
J gene: TRBJ1-2
clone size: many
CDR3 length: 13

CDR3 protein: CASSTRGSGYNEQFF
CDR3 DNA: TGTGCCAGCAGCACCCGGGGTAGCGGTTACAATGAGCAGTTCTTC
V gene: TRBV7-9
D gene: NA
J gene: TRBJ2-1
clone size: NA
CDR3 length: 15

CDR3 protein: CASSLDGQLAFSGANVLTF
CDR3 DNA: TGTGCCAGCAGCTTAGACGGACAGCTAGCCTTCTCTGGGGCCAACGTCCTGACTTTC
V gene: TRBV11-2
D gene: NA
J gene: TRBJ2-6
clone size: NA
CDR3 length: 19

CDR3 protein: CSADTGGEQYF
CDR3 DNA: TGCAGTGCGGATACAGGGGGAGAGCAGTACTTC
V gene: TRBV20-1
D gene: TRBD1
J gene: TRBJ2-7
clone size: NA
CDR3 length: 11

CDR3 protein: CSVEDRGHNFYNEQFF
CDR3 DNA: TGCAGCGTTGAAGATCGGGGTCACAACTTTTACAATGAGCAGTTCTTC
V gene: TRBV29-1
D gene: NA
J gene: TRBJ2-1
clone size: many
CDR3 length: 16

CDR3 protein: CASSPRGALHF
CDR3 DNA: TGTGCCAGCAGCCCAAGGGGGGCCCTCCACTTT
V gene: TRBV28
D gene: NA
J gene: TRBJ1-6
clone size: many
CDR3 length: 11

CDR3 protein: CASSESGDRAYEQYF
CDR3 DNA: TGCGCCAGCAGTGAGTCAGGTGACCGGGCTTACGAGCAGTACTTC
V gene: TRBV10-2
D gene: NA
J gene: TRBJ2-7
clone size: NA
CDR3 length: 15

CDR3 protein: CASSAWEGLDAYNEQFF
CDR3 DNA: TGTGCCAGCAGTGCCTGGGAAGGGCTTGACGCCTACAATGAGCAGTTCTTC
V gene: TRBV28
D gene: NA
J gene: TRBJ2-1
clone size: NA
CDR3 length: 17

CDR3 protein: CASSSGLHTGELFF
CDR3 DNA: TGTGCCAGCAGTTCGGGACTACACACCGGGGAGCTGTTTTTT
V gene: TRBV27
D gene: TRBD2
J gene: TRBJ2-2
clone size: many
CDR3 length: 14

CDR3 protein: CASTEGNTIYF
CDR3 DNA: TGTGCCAGCACCGAAGGAAACACCATATATTTT
V gene: TRBV12-3/TRBV12-4
D gene: NA
J gene: TRBJ1-3
clone size: NA
CDR3 length: 11

CDR3 protein: CASSLVAAYEQYF
CDR3 DNA: TGCGCCAGCAGCTTGGTTGCAGCTTACGAGCAGTACTTC
V gene: TRBV5-1
D gene: NA
J gene: TRBJ2-7
clone size: few
CDR3 length: 13

CDR3 protein: CASSPFGANVLTF
CDR3 DNA: TGCGCCAGCAGCCCCTTTGGGGCCAACGTCCTGACTTTC
V gene: TRBV5-1
D gene: NA
J gene: TRBJ2-6
clone size: NA
CDR3 length: 13

CDR3 protein: CSAHRGDRDEQYF
CDR3 DNA: TGCAGTGCCCACAGGGGGGATAGGGACGAGCAGTACTTC
V gene: TRBV20-1
D gene: TRBD1
J gene: TRBJ2-7
clone size: many
CDR3 length: 13

CDR3 protein: CASSLKLNEQFF
CDR3 DNA: TGTGCCAGCAGCTTAAAACTCAATGAGCAGTTCTTC
V gene: TRBV7-2
D gene: NA
J gene: TRBJ2-1
clone size: many
CDR3 length: 12

CDR3 protein: CASTGQTDTQYF
CDR3 DNA: TGTGCCAGCACCGGACAGACAGATACGCAGTATTTT
V gene: TRBV7-9
D gene: NA
J gene: TRBJ2-3
clone size: many
CDR3 length: 12

CDR3 protein: CAIGPGQGLTGELFF
CDR3 DNA: TGTGCCATCGGACCGGGACAGGGGCTCACCGGGGAGCTGTTTTTT
V gene: TRBV10-3
D gene: TRBD1
J gene: TRBJ2-2
clone size: many
CDR3 length: 15

CDR3 protein: CASSQLTDTQYF
CDR3 DNA: TGCGCCAGCAGCCAGTTGACAGATACGCAGTATTTT
V gene: TRBV4-1
D gene: NA
J gene: TRBJ2-3
clone size: many
CDR3 length: 12

CDR3 protein: CASRQEPLSYNEQFF
CDR3 DNA: TGTGCCAGCAGACAGGAACCCCTATCCTACAATGAGCAGTTCTTC
V gene: TRBV27
D gene: NA
J gene: TRBJ2-1
clone size: few
CDR3 length: 15

CDR3 protein: CASSLDVRGSGNQPQHF
CDR3 DNA: TGTGCCAGCAGCTTAGATGTCAGGGGGTCTGGCAATCAGCCCCAGCATTTT
V gene: TRBV11-2
D gene: TRBD1
J gene: TRBJ1-5
clone size: many
CDR3 length: 17

CDR3 protein: CSVDKGQGGETQYF
CDR3 DNA: TGCAGCGTTGACAAGGGACAGGGGGGAGAGACCCAGTACTTC
V gene: TRBV29-1
D gene: TRBD1
J gene: TRBJ2-5
clone size: many
CDR3 length: 14

CDR3 protein: CASSIKVGTGDGEQYF
CDR3 DNA: TGTGCCAGCTCCATTAAAGTCGGGACAGGGGATGGCGAGCAGTACTTC
V gene: TRBV18
D gene: TRBD1
J gene: TRBJ2-7
clone size: NA
CDR3 length: 16

CDR3 protein: CASRLTGQNQPQHF
CDR3 DNA: TGTGCCAGCAGATTAACGGGACAGAATCAGCCCCAGCATTTT
V gene: TRBV12-3/TRBV12-4
D gene: TRBD1
J gene: TRBJ1-5
clone size: many
CDR3 length: 14

CDR3 protein: CASSPIPGQGLRNEQFF
CDR3 DNA: TGTGCCAGCAGTCCGATTCCGGGACAAGGTCTTAGGAATGAGCAGTTCTTC
V gene: TRBV12-3/TRBV12-4
D gene: NA
J gene: TRBJ2-1
clone size: few
CDR3 length: 17

CDR3 protein: CASSLDMGSYNEQFF
CDR3 DNA: TGCGCCAGCAGCTTGGATATGGGCAGCTACAATGAGCAGTTCTTC
V gene: TRBV5-1
D gene: NA
J gene: TRBJ2-1
clone size: NA
CDR3 length: 15

CDR3 protein: CASSLPSTSGNQETQYF
CDR3 DNA: TGCGCCAGCAGCTTGCCGTCGACTAGCGGAAATCAAGAGACCCAGTACTTC
V gene: TRBV5-1
D gene: TRBD2
J gene: TRBJ2-5
clone size: many
CDR3 length: 17

CDR3 protein: CAISEWGTGTHIKINEQFF
CDR3 DNA: TGTGCCATCAGTGAGTGGGGGACAGGGACCCACATCAAAATCAATGAGCAGTTCTTC
V gene: TRBV10-3
D gene: TRBD1
J gene: TRBJ2-1
clone size: many
CDR3 length: 19

CDR3 protein: CASSNSQGRYGYTF
CDR3 DNA: TGTGCCAGCAGTAACTCTCAGGGGCGGTATGGCTACACCTTC
V gene: TRBV27
D gene: NA
J gene: TRBJ1-2
clone size: many
CDR3 length: 14

CDR3 protein: CASSKRYEQYF
CDR3 DNA: TGTGCCAGCAGCAAAAGGTACGAGCAGTACTTC
V gene: TRBV5-6
D gene: NA
J gene: TRBJ2-7
clone size: NA
CDR3 length: 11

CDR3 protein: CATERFSYEQYF
CDR3 DNA: TGTGCTACCGAGCGGTTCTCCTACGAGCAGTACTTC
V gene: TRBV28
D gene: NA
J gene: TRBJ2-7
clone size: few
CDR3 length: 12

CDR3 protein: CSAWKQGWTYNSPLHF
CDR3 DNA: TGCAGTGCTTGGAAGCAGGGATGGACCTATAATTCACCCCTCCACTTT
V gene: TRBV20-1
D gene: NA
J gene: TRBJ1-6
clone size: many
CDR3 length: 16

CDR3 protein: CASVDRTIGYPF
CDR3 DNA: TGTGCCAGCGTTGACAGGACTATAGGCTACCCCTTC
V gene: TRBV28
D gene: NA
J gene: TRBJ1-2
clone size: few
CDR3 length: 12

CDR3 protein: CSALSLMNTEAFF
CDR3 DNA: TGCAGTGCTCTCTCCCTTATGAACACTGAAGCTTTCTTT
V gene: TRBV20-1
D gene: NA
J gene: TRBJ1-1
clone size: many
CDR3 length: 13

CDR3 protein: CASGPGPAWGYTF
CDR3 DNA: TGTGCCAGCGGCCCCGGTCCAGCCTGGGGCTACACCTTC
V gene: TRBV4-2
D gene: NA
J gene: TRBJ1-2
clone size: NA
CDR3 length: 13

CDR3 protein: CSSTAGGGYGYTF
CDR3 DNA: TGCAGCTCCACCGCGGGGGGCGGCTATGGCTACACCTTC
V gene: TRBV29-1
D gene: NA
J gene: TRBJ1-2
clone size: many
CDR3 length: 13

CDR3 protein: CSASTDFYGYTF
CDR3 DNA: TGCAGTGCCTCGACAGACTTCTATGGCTACACCTTC
V gene: TRBV20-1
D gene: NA
J gene: TRBJ1-2
clone size: many
CDR3 length: 12

CDR3 protein: CASRTSGGQKTYEQYF
CDR3 DNA: TGTGCCAGCAGGACTAGCGGGGGGCAAAAAACTTACGAGCAGTACTTC
V gene: TRBV25-1
D gene: TRBD2
J gene: TRBJ2-7
clone size: few
CDR3 length: 16

CDR3 protein: CASSLGWGNTEAFF
CDR3 DNA: TGTGCCAGCAGCTTAGGCTGGGGGAACACTGAAGCTTTCTTT
V gene: TRBV7-2
D gene: NA
J gene: TRBJ1-1
clone size: once
CDR3 length: 14

CDR3 protein: CASSYSGAKNTEAFF
CDR3 DNA: TGTGCCAGCAGTTACTCAGGGGCGAAGAACACTGAAGCTTTCTTT
V gene: TRBV6-2/TRBV6-3
D gene: NA
J gene: TRBJ1-1
clone size: few
CDR3 length: 15

CDR3 protein: CASSLAGGAFF
CDR3 DNA: TGTGCCAGCAGCCTGGCCGGGGGAGCTTTCTTT
V gene: TRBV5-5
D gene: NA
J gene: TRBJ1-1
clone size: NA
CDR3 length: 11

CDR3 protein: CASSLGHRGAPYNEQFF
CDR3 DNA: TGCGCCAGCAGCTTGGGTCACCGGGGGGCCCCTTACAATGAGCAGTTCTTC
V gene: TRBV5-1
D gene: NA
J gene: TRBJ2-1
clone size: NA
CDR3 length: 17

CDR3 protein: CASSLVKNTEAFF
CDR3 DNA: TGTGCCAGCAGCTTAGTCAAGAACACTGAAGCTTTCTTT
V gene: TRBV5-5
D gene: NA
J gene: TRBJ1-1
clone size: few
CDR3 length: 13

CDR3 protein: CSARDSAAPGMYGYTF
CDR3 DNA: TGCAGTGCTAGAGATTCCGCCGCACCCGGGATGTATGGCTACACCTTC
V gene: TRBV20-1
D gene: NA
J gene: TRBJ1-2
clone size: few
CDR3 length: 16

CDR3 protein: CASSPDRGQETQYF
CDR3 DNA: TGTGCCAGCAGCCCAGACAGGGGGCAAGAGACCCAGTACTTC
V gene: TRBV7-2
D gene: TRBD1
J gene: TRBJ2-5
clone size: many
CDR3 length: 14